The sequence of this TCR beta chain was determined in a study of OX40 agonist ivuxolimab in advanced cancers. Background on the study: About 42% of patients had received prior checkpoint inhibitor therapy.

TCRdb keeps only in-frame clones here, not all; method: immunoSEQ multiplex PCR. This sample has about 68,000 clones, with roughly 90% found just once. Germline V gives CDR1 LNHDA, CDR2 SQIVND (reference sequence). CDR3 length: 16 residues. V lost 9 bases to trimming and J lost 0 bases; unmatched junction nucleotides: 9. This chain joins TRBV19 and TRBJ1-4, with 8 bases that match TRBD1. The source of this sequence is an adult with an advanced solid tumor such as melanoma, head and neck, liver or kidney cancer. The source was CD4+ or CD8+ T cells sorted from blood, collected in a trial of the OX40 agonist ivuxolimab. CDR3 in amino acids: CASTGGSTATNEKLFF. CDR3 bases: TGTGCCAGCACAGGGGGGTCGACAGCAACTAATGAAAAACTGTTTTTT.